Listed below are T cell receptor beta chains from one sample, sequenced in a study of prognosis after radiotherapy for stage I lung cancer. Each CDR3 protein gets one entry after TCRdb re-called the multiplex PCR reads with MiXCR. The sample comprises fewer than 50,000 distinct CDR3 sequences, around 24% of which are singletons, and less than 30% rests with the top ten. The sequencing used PBMCs, collected before or after stereotactic body radiation therapy (not recorded which). These receptors were taken from a donor at least 50 years old with non-small cell lung cancer. Both conserved end residues are part of each CDR3. D genes are given only for firm matches. Not all rows give a size; the values are once, few, many and, for expanded clones, a class.

clone_size j_call d_call v_call cdr3_aa cdr3_nt
- TRBJ2-1 TRBD1 TRBV24-1 CATRDAGGLTYNEQFF TGTGCCACCAGAGATGCAGGGGGCTTAACCTACAATGAGCAGTTCTTC
many TRBJ1-6 - TRBV2 CASSAREGSFYNSPLHF TGTGCCAGCAGTGCCAGGGAAGGGAGCTTCTATAATTCACCCCTCCACTTT
many TRBJ2-1 - TRBV4-1 CASSQDQSSYNEQFF TGCGCCAGCAGCCAGGACCAATCCTCCTACAATGAGCAGTTCTTC
many TRBJ2-7 - TRBV7-9 CASSLAHFRGFGEQYF TGTGCCAGCAGCTTAGCGCACTTTCGGGGCTTCGGCGAGCAGTACTTC
- TRBJ2-6 - TRBV18 CASSPHRTGANVLTF TGTGCCAGCTCACCTCACAGGACTGGGGCCAACGTCCTGACTTTC
many TRBJ1-3 - TRBV4-1 CASSQDPSGHGTSPRRNTIYF TGCGCCAGCAGCCAAGACCCCTCGGGGCATGGGACATCTCCTCGACGAAACACCATATATTTT
many TRBJ2-7 - TRBV5-1 CASSLGRGLWDEQYF TGCGCCAGCAGCTTGGGTCGGGGGTTATGGGACGAGCAGTACTTC
- TRBJ2-7 TRBD2 TRBV14 CASSQSFRLAGGEQYF TGTGCCAGCAGCCAAAGCTTTCGACTAGCGGGAGGCGAGCAGTACTTC
- TRBJ1-1 TRBD1 TRBV18 CASSRGDRGTMNTEAFF TGTGCCAGCTCACGGGGGGACAGGGGGACCATGAACACTGAAGCTTTCTTT
many TRBJ2-3 - TRBV28 CASSTPVYTGLGKSLDTQYF TGTGCCAGCAGTACACCAGTCTACACGGGGTTAGGGAAGTCGTTAGATACGCAGTATTTT
many TRBJ1-2 - TRBV9 CASSVGQGGANYGYTF TGTGCCAGCAGCGTAGGTCAGGGAGGGGCTAACTATGGCTACACCTTC
many TRBJ2-2 TRBD2 TRBV7-3 CASSREAGVTGELFF TGTGCCAGCAGTCGAGAGGCGGGAGTAACCGGGGAGCTGTTTTTT
- TRBJ2-5 TRBD2 TRBV24-1 CVTSDTPGLAGDRETQYF TGTGTCACCAGTGATACGCCGGGACTAGCGGGAGACCGAGAGACACAGTACTTC
many TRBJ1-2 TRBD1 TRBV7-2 CASSLGTYRGGYGYTF TGTGCCAGCAGCTTAGGAACTTACAGGGGGGGTTATGGCTACACCTTC
many TRBJ1-1 - TRBV3-1 CASSQGQTEAFF TGTGCCAGCAGCCAAGGGCAAACTGAAGCTTTCTTT
many TRBJ1-1 - TRBV2 CASSEGRNTEAFF TGTGCCAGCAGTGAAGGGAGGAACACTGAAGCTTTCTTT
many TRBJ2-5 TRBD2 TRBV28 CASGSSGGSGETQYF TGTGCCAGCGGATCTAGCGGGGGGTCTGGAGAGACCCAGTACTTC
many TRBJ2-1 - TRBV11-2 CASSHTITQFF TGTGCCAGCAGCCACACAATAACGCAGTTCTTC
many TRBJ1-1 - TRBV18 CASSPSQGLQTEAFF TGTGCCAGCTCACCCTCTCAGGGGTTGCAAACTGAAGCTTTCTTT
many TRBJ2-7 - TRBV12-3/TRBV12-4 CASSIRDTRGEQYF TGTGCCAGCAGCATCCGGGACACACGAGGGGAGCAGTACTTC